This T cell receptor beta chain was recovered during a study of regulatory T cells in long-lasting Graves disease. This clonotype was detected many times. The antigen remains unidentified. For TCR beta, libraries came from iRepertoire HTBI primers and Arm-PCR of CDR3 regions. TCRdb ran MiXCR on the multiplex PCR reads and lists one entry per CDR3 protein. The table records about 450,000 distinct CDR3 sequences, about 14% of them present only once. The study, taken as a whole, reports: Persistent Graves' patients showed less TCR diversity than newly diagnosed ones.

The time point: newly diagnosed GD, antithyroid drugs for less than 3 months. PBMC RNA was the source of the TCR library. The CDR3 has 14 residues. The V gene end was trimmed by 4 bases and the J gene end by 4 bases; junction bases not matched to a gene: 3. Germline V CDR1 and CDR2: SGHRS, YFSETQ. Separately, the same data were catalogued under a study of T cells in Graves' hyperthyroidism and ophthalmopathy.

This receptor was identified in a woman between 50 and 59 years old with Graves disease. This chain joins TRBV5-1 and TRBJ2-7; 12 bases fit TRBD2. The sample here was peripheral blood mononuclear cells (PBMCs), taken at new diagnosis, from a patient treated with antithyroid drugs. CDR3 residues: CASSRTSGMYEQYF. CDR3 DNA sequence: TGCGCCAGCAGCCGGACTAGCGGGATGTACGAGCAGTACTTC.